This record looks at one T cell receptor beta chain sequence and its context. The antigen is unknown. There are 16 residues in the CDR3. Trimming removed 5 bases from V and 6 bases from J; junction bases left unmatched: 12. Germline V gene lookup returns CDR1 LNHDA and CDR2 SQIVND (reference sequence). The data were taken from a study of PD-1 blockade in classical Hodgkin lymphoma. Assay: immunoSEQ multiplex PCR; the TCRdb copy retains only in-frame clones and omits some. The sample contains more than 12,000 clones, 75% to 90% of which appear only once. Study-wide results and limits: At baseline, newly diagnosed patients reportedly showed less TCR diversity than healthy donors.

The time point is: cycle 4 day 1 (C4D1), after less than seven weeks of nivolumab. Every patient had relapsed following autologous stem cell transplantation, and cohorts differed in brentuximab vedotin exposure. Thawed PBMCs were subjected to magnetic negative selection, which yielded isolated CD8+ T cells. The sequence derives from a human donor with classical Hodgkin lymphoma. The sample was CD8+ T cells from blood, taken before the fourth cycle of nivolumab. The genes are TRBV19 and TRBJ1-5, with TRBD1 identical over 8 bases. The CDR3 sequence: CASSFGQGGSGQPQHF. CDR3 DNA: TGTGCCAGTAGTTTCGGACAGGGAGGTTCTGGTCAGCCCCAGCATTTT. Supplemented by reference TRBV19 and TRBJ1-5, the full variable domain reads DGGITQSPKYLFRKEGQNVTLSCEQNLNHDAMYWYRQDPGQGLRLIYYSQIVNDFQKGDIAEGYSVSREKKESFPLTVTSAQKNPTAFYLCASSFGQGGSGQPQHFGDGTRLSIL.